This T cell receptor beta chain emerged from a study of GPR56 and killer-like receptors on CD4 memory cells (dated 2019 in TCRdb). In terms of the full investigation: The study proposed that progressive acquisition of KLRB1, KLRG1, GPR56 and then KLRF1 marks human CD4+ memory T-cell differentiation and cytokine production potential. The study described its healthy blood donors as age-matched to the liver disease patients, who had a median age of about 70 years.

From the germline V gene, CDR1 is SGDLS and CDR2 is YYNGEE. The CDR3 runs 16 residues from the cysteine to the phenylalanine. The protein alone is recorded here. This sample was sequenced with an Illumina HiSeq 2500. Sequencing libraries were built by amplifying the recombined TCRbeta locus with a previously published PCR protocol. The paper's data handling went like this. Reads whose average quality score was below 30 were removed, and the reads that remained were processed with IMSEQ. Vbeta gene, Jbeta gene and CDR3 amino acid sequence were used to define clonotypes. The Morisita-Horn index, computed on the top 100 expanded clones, was used to measure repertoire overlap between populations. Renyi diversity profiles, calculated on the top 100 expanded clones, were used to assess clonal diversity. Reads reprocessed by TCRdb are summarized as one entry per CDR3 protein sequence, and DNA is absent. These V and J calls originate from TCRdb's pipeline instead of the authors' own analysis. For this sample, the table gives some 1,100 distinct CDR3 sequences. The leading ten clones occupy about 30% of the sample.

Prior to TCRbeta sequencing, five KLR/GPR56-defined CD4+ populations were enriched by fluorescence-activated cell sorting. To test a linear memory differentiation pathway, TCRbeta repertoires were sequenced from five CD4+ T-cell subsets defined by expression of KLRB1, KLRG1, GPR56 and KLRF1. TCR-sequenced cells came from peripheral blood of healthy control individuals, reported as five donors in the TCRbeta analysis figure. Heparinized peripheral blood was collected, and every sample was processed within one hour of being retrieved. To isolate peripheral blood mononuclear cells, blood was diluted 1:2 in PBS and put through Biocoll density gradient centrifugation at room temperature. Before flow sorting, freshly isolated PBMCs underwent magnetic sorting with anti-CD4 MicroBeads to enrich CD4+ T cells. A BD FACSAria II was used to sort CD4+ T cells, enriched from the PBMCs of healthy donors, according to marker expression. For surface staining, the researchers used Miltenyi Biotec antibodies: anti-KLRB1 clone 191B8, anti-KLRF1 clone 4A4.D10 and anti-KLRG1 clone REA261.

Study-level results and caveats: TCR repertoire overlap was especially strong between late populations 4 and 5, and population 3 also partly overlapped. Rather than full repertoires, only the 100 most expanded clones per population were included in the diversity and similarity analyses. Clones dominating late populations 4 and 5 were also found in early populations 1 and 2, which the authors took as evidence for linear differentiation. Clonal frequency started low in the marker-negative population and rose progressively along the proposed pathway, while TCRbeta diversity decreased accordingly.

Frequency shows this clonotype is medium-sized (0.01 to 0.1%); no count was noted. The antigen this receptor binds is unknown. The chain was built from TRBV9 and TRBJ1-2. Input material: memory CD4+ T cells from blood. The sequence came from a human donor in good health. CDR3 reads: CASSVGSTPTNYGYTF.